The 9 T cell receptor beta chains given below trace back to one sample, sequenced in a study of T cell responses to AZD1222 COVID-19 vaccine (dated by TCRdb to 2020 to 2023). The method was the immunoSEQ multiplex PCR assay. This immuneACCESS table, as held by TCRdb, lists in-frame sequences with V and J called but not all clones. Of the missing ones, under half trace to an unresolved V gene in checked studies; the others have no known cause. This sample lists about 270,000 clones; approximately 94% were detected once. The top ten clonotypes cover 0.5% to 0.7% of the sample. What the time point label conveys for this sample: about 28 days (+/-7) after the second vaccine dose. Sequenced here: peripheral blood, sampled 28 days after the second AZD1222 dose. All receptors come from an adult who received the AZD1222 COVID-19 vaccine.

The chain uses TRBV28 and TRBJ1-2, with D perhaps TRBD1 (5 bases). Per germline, CDR1 MDHEN and CDR2 SYDVKM. The CDR3 consists of 15 residues. V was pared by 3 bases and J by 0 bases, with 11 bases between. DNA for the CDR3: TGTGCCAGCAGTTTGCCGGGGACGCCTAACTATGGCTACACCTTC. Its protein is CASSLPGTPNYGYTF.

V usage is TRBV20-1 and J usage is TRBJ2-7, with a possible D match to TRBD1 (7 bases). V dropped 3 bases and J dropped 1 base, with 22 bases sitting between them. CDR1 is DFQATT and CDR2 is SNEGSKA in the germline V gene (reference sequence). The CDR3 is 17 residues long. The DNA for the CDR3 is TGCAGTGCTAGTCACCGCAGGGGGGCGCGGGAATCCTACGAGCAGTACTTC. This translates into CSASHRRGARESYEQYF.

The chain couples TRBV2 to TRBJ2-1, with D uncertain. Trimming shortened V by 8 bases and J by 8 bases, and 10 bases separated the two germline ends. The CDR3 sequence is 11 residues long. CDR1 and CDR2 from the germline V gene are SNHLY and FYNNEI. The CDR3 sequence: CASGLDYEQFF. The CDR3 DNA reads TGTGCCAGCGGGCTAGATTATGAGCAGTTCTTC.

This chain joins TRBV27 and TRBJ1-5, with D unresolved. CDR3 length: 13 amino acids. V lost 4 bases and J 5 bases, leaving 9 bases between the germline ends. Germline-derived CDR1 and CDR2 are MNHEY and SMNVEV (reference sequence). The CDR3 protein is CASSYQRDQPQHF. Written as DNA, the CDR3 is TGTGCCAGCAGTTACCAGCGCGATCAGCCCCAGCATTTT.

The chain links TRBV11-2 to TRBJ2-1; TRBD2 matches at 7 bases. The CDR3 is 15 residues long. CDR1 is SGHAT and CDR2 is FQNNGV in the germline V gene. Trimming at V came to 4 bases and at J to 3 bases, leaving 6 bases not matched to a gene. DNA for the CDR3: TGTGCCAGCAGCTCGATTCGGGGGGACTACAATGAGCAGTTCTTC. Translating gives CASSSIRGDYNEQFF.

The CDR3 reads CASSLDGSYSNQPQHF. The CDR3 DNA follows: TGTGCCAGCAGCTTGGATGGATCTTATAGCAATCAGCCCCAGCATTTT. This sequence joins TRBV5-8 and TRBJ1-5, with D hard to call. CDR1 SGHTS and CDR2 YDEGEE come from the germline V gene. The CDR3 has 16 residues. V was shortened by 0 bases and J by 0 bases, with 10 bases between the two germline ends.

The V call is TRBV3-1 (or the pseudogene TRBV3-2), the J call TRBJ2-2; D unclear. The CDR3 runs 13 residues. Deletions cut 6 bases from V and 6 bases from J, with 11 bases between. CDR1 LGHDT and CDR2 YNNKEL come from the germline V gene (reference sequence). Here the CDR3 reads CASRDHSAGELFF. The DNA for the CDR3 is TGTGCCAGCAGGGACCACAGCGCCGGGGAGCTGTTTTTT.

The rearrangement uses TRBV7-9 and TRBJ1-5; D may be TRBD1 (6 bases). This CDR3 region has 14 residues. Trimming left V 5 bases short and J 4 bases short, with 12 bases between. Germline-derived CDR1 and CDR2 are SEHNR and FQNEAQ (reference sequence). The CDR3 sequence is CASSGEGGNQPQHF. As DNA, the CDR3 is TGTGCCAGCAGCGGGGAAGGGGGGAATCAGCCCCAGCATTTT.

This chain joins TRBV28 and TRBJ2-7; D may be TRBD1 (5 bases). Germline CDR1 is MDHEN and CDR2 is SYDVKM. Trimming left V 7 bases short and J 4 bases short, with 8 bases between. CDR3 length equals 11 residues. The CDR3 nucleotides are TGTGCCAGCACTACAGGATACGAGCAGTACTTC. Translating it yields CASTTGYEQYF.